This note documents a single TCR beta chain sequence. Its antigen is not known. Germline V gene lookup returns CDR1 MNHNY and CDR2 SVGAGI (reference sequence). The CDR3 is 14 amino acids. Trimming cost V 6 bases and J 0 bases, with 11 bases left between them. Assay used: immunoSEQ multiplex PCR; TCRdb lists only in-frame clones, some missing. Altogether approximately 99,000 clones are present, around 81% being singletons, with the ten largest covering around 17%. The sample belongs to a study of PD-1 blockade in classical Hodgkin lymphoma. Study-wide results and limits: Diversity in CD4+ TCRs, unlike that measured in CD8+ TCRs, had risen significantly by C4D1. Possibly reflecting disease activity or prior therapy, repertoire differences have causes that remain undefined. Exclusion was applied to patients who started nivolumab under 1 year after ASCT.

Each patient experienced a relapse that followed autologous stem cell transplantation, and brentuximab vedotin exposure varied. The receptor was derived from a human donor with classical Hodgkin lymphoma. The starting material was peripheral blood mononuclear cells (PBMCs), obtained before the second cycle of nivolumab. This rearrangement joins TRBV6-6 to TRBJ1-2, with D unresolved. Here the CDR3 reads CASSRPMSNYGYTF. In nucleotides, the CDR3 is TGTGCCAGCAGCCGCCCTATGTCTAACTATGGCTACACCTTC.